The source of this TCR beta chain is a study of response to subunit inactivated influenza vaccine. Notes on the study in general: Every seasonal influenza vaccination brings in few new T cells, the authors suggested.

A note on this clonotype: Its antigen is unknown.

One entry per CDR3 protein results from TCRdb running MiXCR on the RT-PCR reads. The sample consists of roughly 180,000 distinct CDR3 sequences, about 10% of them appearing once. The CDR3 extends over 15 amino acids. J lost 7 bases, V lost 6 bases, and 8 bases had no gene match. The V gene's germline CDR1 is LGHDT and CDR2 YNNKEL (reference sequence). The rearrangement joins TRBV3-1 to TRBJ2-4, with 11 positions matching TRBD2. The sample in question was non-naive T cells sorted from PBMCs, obtained on the day of vaccination. The sequence was collected from a man aged 45-65 years who received an inactivated influenza vaccine. The CDR3 loop is CASRFSGGAANIQYF. In DNA, the CDR3 is TGTGCCAGCAGGTTTAGCGGGGGGGCGGCGAACATTCAGTACTTC.